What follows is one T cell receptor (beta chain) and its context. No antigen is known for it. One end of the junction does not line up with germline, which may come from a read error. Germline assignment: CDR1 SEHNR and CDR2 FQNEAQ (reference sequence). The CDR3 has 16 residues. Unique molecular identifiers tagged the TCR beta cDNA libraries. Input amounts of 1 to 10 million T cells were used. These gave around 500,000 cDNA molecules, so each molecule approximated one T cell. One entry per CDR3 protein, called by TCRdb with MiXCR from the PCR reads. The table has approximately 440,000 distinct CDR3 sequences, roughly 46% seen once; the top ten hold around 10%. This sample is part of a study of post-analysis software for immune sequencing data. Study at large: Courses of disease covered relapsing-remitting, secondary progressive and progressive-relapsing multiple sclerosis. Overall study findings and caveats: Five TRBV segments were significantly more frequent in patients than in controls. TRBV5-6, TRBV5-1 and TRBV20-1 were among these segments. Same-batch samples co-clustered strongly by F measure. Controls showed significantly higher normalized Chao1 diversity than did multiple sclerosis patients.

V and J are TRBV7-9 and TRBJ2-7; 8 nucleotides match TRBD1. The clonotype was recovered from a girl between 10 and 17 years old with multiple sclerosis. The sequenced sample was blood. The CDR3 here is CASSGHGQGDSYKQYF. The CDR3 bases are TGTGCCAGCAGCGGACATGGACAGGGAGATTCCTACAAGCAGTACTTC.